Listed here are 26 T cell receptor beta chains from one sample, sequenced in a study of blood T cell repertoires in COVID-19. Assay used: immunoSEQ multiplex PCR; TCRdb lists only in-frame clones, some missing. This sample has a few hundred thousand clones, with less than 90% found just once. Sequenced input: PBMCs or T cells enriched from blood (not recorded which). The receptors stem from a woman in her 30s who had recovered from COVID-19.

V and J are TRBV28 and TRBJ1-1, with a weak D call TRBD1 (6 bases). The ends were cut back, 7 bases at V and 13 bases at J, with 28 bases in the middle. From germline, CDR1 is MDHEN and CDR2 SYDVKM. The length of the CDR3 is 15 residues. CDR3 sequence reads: CASTAGGALSGVHFF. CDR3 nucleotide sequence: TGTGCCAGCACTGCTGGGGGGGCGCTTAGCGGCGTGCATTTCTTT.

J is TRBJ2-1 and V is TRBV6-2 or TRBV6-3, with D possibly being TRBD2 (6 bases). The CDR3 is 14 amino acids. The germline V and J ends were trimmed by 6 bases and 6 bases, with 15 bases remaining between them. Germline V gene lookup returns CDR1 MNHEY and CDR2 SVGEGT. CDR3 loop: CASSRTGTSNEQFF. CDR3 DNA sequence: TGTGCCAGCAGCCGAACCGGGACTTCCAATGAGCAGTTCTTC.

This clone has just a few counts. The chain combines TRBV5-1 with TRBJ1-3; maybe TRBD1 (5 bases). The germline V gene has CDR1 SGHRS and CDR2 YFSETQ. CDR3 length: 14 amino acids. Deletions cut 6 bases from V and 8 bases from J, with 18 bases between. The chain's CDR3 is CASTWTGGSDTIYF. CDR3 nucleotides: TGCGCCAGCACTTGGACGGGGGGGTCAGACACCATATATTTT.

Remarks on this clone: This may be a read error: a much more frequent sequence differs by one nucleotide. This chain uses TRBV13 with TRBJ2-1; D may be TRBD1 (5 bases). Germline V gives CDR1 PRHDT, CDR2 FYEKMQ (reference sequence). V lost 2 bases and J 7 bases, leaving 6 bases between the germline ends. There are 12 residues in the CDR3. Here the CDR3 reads CASSLQGNEQFF. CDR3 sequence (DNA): TGTGCCAGCAGCTTACAGGGTAATGAGCAGTTCTTC.

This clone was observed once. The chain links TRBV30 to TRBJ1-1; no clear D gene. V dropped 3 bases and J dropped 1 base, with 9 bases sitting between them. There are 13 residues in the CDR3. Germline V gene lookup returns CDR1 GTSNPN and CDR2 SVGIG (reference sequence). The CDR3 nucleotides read TGTGCCTGGAGGAGAATCGGGAACACTGAAGCTTTCTTT. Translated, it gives CAWRRIGNTEAFF.

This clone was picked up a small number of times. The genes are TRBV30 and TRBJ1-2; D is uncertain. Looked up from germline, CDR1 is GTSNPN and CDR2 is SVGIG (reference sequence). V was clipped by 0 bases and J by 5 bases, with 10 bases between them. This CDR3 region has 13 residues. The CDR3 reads CAWSVSAEYGYTF. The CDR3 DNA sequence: TGTGCCTGGAGTGTAAGCGCGGAGTATGGCTACACCTTC.

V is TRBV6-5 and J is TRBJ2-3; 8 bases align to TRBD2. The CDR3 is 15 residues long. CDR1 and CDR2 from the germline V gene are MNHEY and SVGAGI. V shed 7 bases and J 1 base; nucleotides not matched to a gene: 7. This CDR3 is CASTFYGGGTDTQYF. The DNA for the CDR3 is TGTGCCAGCACCTTCTACGGGGGGGGCACAGATACGCAGTATTTT.

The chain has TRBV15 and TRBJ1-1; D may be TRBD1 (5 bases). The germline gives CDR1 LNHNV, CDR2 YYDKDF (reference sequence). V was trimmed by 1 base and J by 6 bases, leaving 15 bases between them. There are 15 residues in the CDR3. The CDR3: CATSRAKGRSAEAFF. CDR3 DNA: TGTGCCACCAGCAGAGCGAAGGGGCGGAGTGCTGAAGCTTTCTTT. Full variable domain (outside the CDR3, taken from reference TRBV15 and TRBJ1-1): DAMVIQNPRYQVTQFGKPVTLSCSQTLNHNVMYWYQQKSSQAPKLLFHYYDKDFNNEADTPDNFQSRRPNTSFCFLDIRSPGLGDTAMYLCATSRAKGRSAEAFFGQGTRLTVV.

The CDR3 loop is CASSTGTGTRYEQYF. As DNA, the CDR3 is TGTGCCAGTAGTACGGGGACAGGGACCAGGTACGAGCAGTACTTC. The rearrangement joins TRBV19 to TRBJ2-7; 9 bases match TRBD1. V was pared by 4 bases and J by 4 bases, with 8 bases of the junction left unmatched. The germline CDR1 and CDR2 sequences are LNHDA and SQIVND (reference sequence). The CDR3 spans 15 residues.

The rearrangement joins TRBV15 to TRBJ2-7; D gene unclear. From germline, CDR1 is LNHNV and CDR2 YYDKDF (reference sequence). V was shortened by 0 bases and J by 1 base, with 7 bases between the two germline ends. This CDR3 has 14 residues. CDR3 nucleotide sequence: TGTGCCACCAGCAGAGATTTCGTTTCCTACGAGCAGTACTTC. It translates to CATSRDFVSYEQYF.

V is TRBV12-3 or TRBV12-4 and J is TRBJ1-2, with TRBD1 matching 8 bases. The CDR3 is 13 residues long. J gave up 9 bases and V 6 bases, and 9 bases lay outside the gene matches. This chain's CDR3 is CASRTGTGSSYTF. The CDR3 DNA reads TGTGCCAGCAGAACCGGGACAGGTTCGAGCTACACCTTC.

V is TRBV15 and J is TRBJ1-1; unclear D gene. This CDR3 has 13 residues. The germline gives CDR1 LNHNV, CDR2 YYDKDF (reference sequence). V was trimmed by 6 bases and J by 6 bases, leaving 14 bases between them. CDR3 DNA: TGTGCCACCAGGGGAGTGGGTTCATCTGAAGCTTTCTTT. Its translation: CATRGVGSSEAFF.

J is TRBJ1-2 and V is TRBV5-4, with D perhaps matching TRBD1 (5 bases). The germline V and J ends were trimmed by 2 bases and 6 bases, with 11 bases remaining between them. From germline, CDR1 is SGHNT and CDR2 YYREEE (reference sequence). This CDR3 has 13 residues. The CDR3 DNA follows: TGTGCCAGCAGCTTTCAGGGAATCCATGGCTACACCTTC. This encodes CASSFQGIHGYTF.

The CDR3 here is CATSRGRLRQGVYGYTF. The DNA for the CDR3 is TGTGCCACCAGCAGAGGCCGTTTGAGACAGGGAGTTTATGGCTACACCTTC. This rearrangement joins TRBV15 to TRBJ1-2; 7 bases line up with TRBD1. The junction had 13 bases not matched to a gene; V was cut back by 1 base and J by 5 bases. Germline CDR1 is LNHNV and CDR2 is YYDKDF (reference sequence). The CDR3 runs to 17 residues.

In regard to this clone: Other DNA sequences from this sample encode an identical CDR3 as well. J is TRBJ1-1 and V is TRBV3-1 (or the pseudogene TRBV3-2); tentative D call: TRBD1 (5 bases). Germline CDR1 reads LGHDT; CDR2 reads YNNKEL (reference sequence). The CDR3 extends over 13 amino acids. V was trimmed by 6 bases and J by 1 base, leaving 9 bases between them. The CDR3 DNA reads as TGTGCCAGCAGGCGGACACCGAACACTGAAGCTTTCTTT. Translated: CASRRTPNTEAFF.

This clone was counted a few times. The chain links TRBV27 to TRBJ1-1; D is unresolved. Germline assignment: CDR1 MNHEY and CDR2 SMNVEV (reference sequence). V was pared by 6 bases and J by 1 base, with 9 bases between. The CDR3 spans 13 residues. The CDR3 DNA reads TGTGCCAGCAGCCTAACAGCGAACACTGAAGCTTTCTTT. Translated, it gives CASSLTANTEAFF.

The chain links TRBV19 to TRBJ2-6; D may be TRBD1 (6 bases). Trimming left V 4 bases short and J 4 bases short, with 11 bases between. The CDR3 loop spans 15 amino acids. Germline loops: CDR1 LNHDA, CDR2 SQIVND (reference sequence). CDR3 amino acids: CASSTPGVGANVLTF. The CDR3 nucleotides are TGTGCCAGTAGTACACCAGGGGTAGGGGCCAACGTCCTGACTTTC.

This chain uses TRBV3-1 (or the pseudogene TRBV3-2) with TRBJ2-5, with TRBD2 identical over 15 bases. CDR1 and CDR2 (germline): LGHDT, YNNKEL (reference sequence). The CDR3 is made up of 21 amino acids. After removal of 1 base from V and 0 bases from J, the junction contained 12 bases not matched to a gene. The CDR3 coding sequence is TGTGCCAGCAGCCAAGCCGAGCCCGGGACTAGCGGGGGGAATTACCAAGAGACCCAGTACTTC. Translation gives CASSQAEPGTSGGNYQETQYF.

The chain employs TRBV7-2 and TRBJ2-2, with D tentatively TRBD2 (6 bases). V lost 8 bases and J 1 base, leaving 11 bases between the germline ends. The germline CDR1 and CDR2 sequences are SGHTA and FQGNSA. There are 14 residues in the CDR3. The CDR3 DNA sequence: TGTGCCAGCCATTGGGGACTGAACACCGGGGAGCTGTTTTTT. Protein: CASHWGLNTGELFF.

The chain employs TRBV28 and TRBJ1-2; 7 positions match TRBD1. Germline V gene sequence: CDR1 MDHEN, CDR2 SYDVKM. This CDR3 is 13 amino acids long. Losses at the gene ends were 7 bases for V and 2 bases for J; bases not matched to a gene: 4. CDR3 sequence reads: CASTLDRNYGYTF. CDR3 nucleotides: TGTGCCAGCACCTTGGACAGGAACTATGGCTACACCTTC.

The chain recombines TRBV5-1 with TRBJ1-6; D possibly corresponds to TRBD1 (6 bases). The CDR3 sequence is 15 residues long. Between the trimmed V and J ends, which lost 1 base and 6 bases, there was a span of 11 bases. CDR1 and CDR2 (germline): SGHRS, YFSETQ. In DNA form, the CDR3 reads TGCGCCAGCAGCTTGACACAGGGCGGTAATTCACCCCTCCACTTT. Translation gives CASSLTQGGNSPLHF.

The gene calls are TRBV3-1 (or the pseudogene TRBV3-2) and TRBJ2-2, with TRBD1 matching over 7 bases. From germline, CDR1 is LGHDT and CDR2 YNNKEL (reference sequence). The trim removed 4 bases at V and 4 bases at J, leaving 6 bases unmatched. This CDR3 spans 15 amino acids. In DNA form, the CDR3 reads TGTGCCAGCAGCCCGCGACAGGGTGGCACCGGGGAGCTGTTTTTT. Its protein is CASSPRQGGTGELFF.

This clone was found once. The CDR3 coding sequence is TGTGCCAGCAGCGTAGTAGGTAGCGGGGGGCCGGGGGAGCAGTTCTTC. Translation gives CASSVVGSGGPGEQFF. The V and J genes are TRBV9 and TRBJ2-1, with 10 bases aligning to TRBD2. CDR1 is SGDLS, CDR2 YYNGEE, per germline. Trimming removed 0 bases from V and 10 bases from J; junction bases left unmatched: 10. The CDR3 contains 16 residues.

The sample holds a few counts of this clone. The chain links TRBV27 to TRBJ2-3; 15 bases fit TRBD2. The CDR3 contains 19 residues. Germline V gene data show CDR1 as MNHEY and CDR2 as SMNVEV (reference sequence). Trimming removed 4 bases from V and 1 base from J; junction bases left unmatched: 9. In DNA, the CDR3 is TGTGCCAGCAGTTCCCTTTGGACTAGCGGGGGGGTGGGCACAGATACGCAGTATTTT. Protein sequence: CASSSLWTSGGVGTDTQYF.

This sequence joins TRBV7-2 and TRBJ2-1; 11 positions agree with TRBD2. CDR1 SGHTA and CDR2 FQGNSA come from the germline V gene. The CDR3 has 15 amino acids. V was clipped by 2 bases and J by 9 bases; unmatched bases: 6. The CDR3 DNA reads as TGTGCCAGCAGCTTACTTAGCGGGGGGGCGAGTGAGCAGTTCTTC. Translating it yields CASSLLSGGASEQFF.

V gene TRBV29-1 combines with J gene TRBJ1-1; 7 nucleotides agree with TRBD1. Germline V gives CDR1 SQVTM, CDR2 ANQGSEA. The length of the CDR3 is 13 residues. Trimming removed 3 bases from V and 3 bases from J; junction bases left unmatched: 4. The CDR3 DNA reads TGCAGCGTTGAGGCAGGGGGTTACACTGAAGCTTTCTTT. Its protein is CSVEAGGYTEAFF.